This T cell receptor beta chain is from a study of CD8 T cells in ankylosing spondylitis (dated by TCRdb to about 2017). Looking at the study overall: The study profiled T cell receptor beta repertoires in healthy donors and ankylosing spondylitis patients to find disease-linked TCR variants. The full study cohort was made up of about 25 ankylosing spondylitis patients and fewer than 120 healthy donors. Samples of peripheral blood were taken, and for ankylosing spondylitis patients, synovial fluid was collected as well.

Including the terminal cysteine and phenylalanine, the CDR3 comprises 16 residues. CDR3 DNA only is kept here, 48 bases in frame from base 1. Trimming at the junction amounts to 2 bases on V and 7 bases on J, and the germline ends lie 15 bases apart. For CDR1 and CDR2, the germline V gene lists SGHTA and FQGNSA. The study at large found these results: Some of the motif variants had been reported before in the synovial fluid and blood of reactive arthritis patients, a finding that suggests common disease-initiation mechanisms. The disease-linked clones were reported to be significantly enriched in matched synovial fluid samples from ankylosing spondylitis patients. The disease-linked clones had a CD8+ phenotype and were found at relatively low frequencies in peripheral blood. A TCR beta motif of 7 or 8 highly homologous amino acid variants appeared characteristic of blood from ankylosing spondylitis patients.

Sequencing instrument: Illumina HiSeq 2500. Quantitative 5'-RACE with molecular barcodes was the method used to prepare the TCR beta libraries. Regarding the original processing steps: To identify disease-linked TCR variants, a new computational method was used, one built on a probabilistic model of VDJ rearrangement. TCRdb's own reprocessing of the public reads used fastp at Q25 and MiXCR and kept productive beta chains. Identical CDR3 protein sequences are pooled into one entry, listed with their most common genes and DNA. The authors' filters were not applied to this entry. Within this sample are more than 600,000 distinct CDR3 sequences, with over 15% of them counted one time only. Together, the top ten hold under 20% of the sample. As concerns this clonotype: Its binding antigen is unknown. Base qualities were left out, and no much larger clone turns up one base away.

The clonotype comes from a male donor with ankylosing spondylitis. The specimen was blood, either unsorted or a sorted T cell fraction (not recorded which). The chain employs TRBV7-2 and TRBJ1-6; a tentative D call is TRBD1 (5 bases match). The CDR3 protein: CASSLMGGSLNSPLHF. In nucleotides, the sequence is TGTGCCAGCAGCTTAATGGGGGGGTCGCTCAATTCACCCCTCCACTTT.